This T cell receptor (beta chain) was sequenced in a study of persistence of HIV-infected CD4 T cells. Study outcomes and limitations: TCR oligoclonality correlated with proviral oligoclonality in the same sorted populations. The rare CMV-responding cells with HIV-1 proviruses were not separately TCR-sequenced. Compared with CD3/CD28-stimulated cells, CMV- and Gag-responding cells showed lower TCRbeta richness.

Cells were stimulated nonspecifically with anti-CD3/anti-CD28 magnetic beads. Sorting selected CD4+ T cells upregulating both CD40 ligand and CD69. For roughly 19 hours, CD8-depleted PBMCs received anti-CD28/CD49d costimulation, a CD40-blocking antibody and enfuvirtide. This was the immunoSEQ version 4 assay in survey mode. TCRdb's copy holds only in-frame clones and misses some; the assay was immunoSEQ multiplex PCR. The sample lists about 45,000 clones, over 80% occurring once. Turning to this clone: The antigen is unknown.

This CDR3 is built from 15 residues. Germline CDR1 is SGHRS and CDR2 is YFSETQ. Trimming removed 0 bases at V and 8 bases at J, with 17 bases between. This TCR was sampled from an adult woman with HIV who was CMV-seropositive. This chain connects TRBV5-1 to TRBJ1-2, with D unclear. The source material was CD4+ T cells sorted from PBMCs after roughly 18-hour stimulation, sampled from a patient who received antiretroviral therapy. The CDR3 nucleotides are TGCGCCAGCAGCTTGGAAGTTTTAAGGGCTGGAGGCTACACCTTC. Amino acid sequence: CASSLEVLRAGGYTF.